The clone carrying this T cell receptor beta chain has a handful of counts. Its specificity is unknown. This sample is drawn from a study of breast tumors, draining lymph nodes, adjacent tissues. Samples came from axillary lymph nodes draining the breast cancer. Findings and limits, study-wide: Data only fit, rather than demonstrated, lymph node origin of most tumor T cells. The data were judged consistent with most tumor T cells coming from lymph node and expanding in tumor. Tumor TCR diversity was below lymph nodes but above nontumor tissue. Compared with basal-like, luminal-like tumors shared significantly more repertoire with nontumor tissue.

TCRdb passed the multiplex PCR reads through MiXCR, listing each CDR3 protein once. This table holds about 230,000 distinct CDR3 sequences, roughly 32% found once. The TCR comes from a female donor with breast cancer. Some clones in this sample may be carry-over from other donors' samples. Sequenced material: axillary lymph node tissue.

CDR3 sequence reads: CASSGGGRSNQPQHF. DNA for the CDR3: TGTGCCAGCAGCGGGGGAGGTCGCAGCAATCAGCCCCAGCATTTT. The genes are TRBV28 and TRBJ1-5, with D tentatively TRBD1 (5 bases). The V gene lost 6 bases and the J gene lost 1 base, with 13 bases spanning the gap. Germline CDR1 MDHEN, CDR2 SYDVKM. The CDR3 is 15 residues long.